Listed below are T cell receptor beta chains from one sample, sequenced in a study of blood T cell repertoires in COVID-19. TCRdb keeps only in-frame clones here, not all; method: immunoSEQ multiplex PCR. In the table there are some 160,000 clones, approximately 85% of which are singletons. Source material: peripheral blood. These receptors originate from an elderly woman with COVID-19, enrolled during active disease. Both conserved end residues are part of each CDR3. D genes are given only for firm matches. Only some rows state a clone size, as once, few, many or a class for expanded clones.

>TRBV5-1|.|TRBJ2-5|TRBD1|14
TGCGCCAGCAGCTTGGGACAGGGACAAGAGACCCAGTACTTC
CASSLGQGQETQYF
>TRBV19|.|TRBJ2-7|TRBD1|15
TGTGCCAGTAGTATCAAGAGCACAGGGGCCTACGAGCAGTACTTC
CASSIKSTGAYEQYF
>TRBV7-3|once|TRBJ2-5|.|18
TGTGCCAGCAGCTTAAGGGCCCTATCGTGGCGGGCCCAAGAGACCCAGTACTTC
CASSLRALSWRAQETQYF
>TRBV9|.|TRBJ2-3|.|16
TGTGCCAGCAGCGTAGTGTCGGGACACCTATCAGATACGCAGTATTTT
CASSVVSGHLSDTQYF
>TRBV27|.|TRBJ1-1|.|14
TGTGCCAGCAGTATCAATAGGGGGAACACTGAAGCTTTCTTT
CASSINRGNTEAFF
>TRBV11-2|few|TRBJ1-2|.|16
TGTGCCAGCAGCTTATCCTCGGGGAACAGGGTCGGCGGCTACACCTTC
CASSLSSGNRVGGYTF
>TRBV5-8|.|TRBJ2-1|.|13
TGTGCCAGCAGCTTGCCCCAGGGGTATGAGCAGTTCTTC
CASSLPQGYEQFF
>TRBV28|.|TRBJ1-5|.|14
TGTGCCAGCAGTTTGGGCGGAGGGGATCAGCCCCAGCATTTT
CASSLGGGDQPQHF
>TRBV28|.|TRBJ2-3|TRBD2|16
TGTGCCAGCACCACCCCGGGGGGGGGTTTCACAGATACGCAGTATTTT
CASTTPGGGFTDTQYF
>TRBV11-2|few|TRBJ1-1|.|15
TGTGCCAGCAACCCCCGGCGCGCGGTGAACACTGAAGCTTTCTTT
CASNPRRAVNTEAFF
>TRBV18|.|TRBJ1-2|.|12
TGTGCCAGCTCACCATTAAGGGAGGACTACACCTTC
CASSPLREDYTF
>TRBV2|.|TRBJ2-3|.|12
TGTGCCAGCACGGAGAGCACAGATACGCAGTATTTT
CASTESTDTQYF
>TRBV6-1|.|TRBJ1-5|TRBD1|15
TGTGCCAGCAGTAAAGCGACAGGGGCAGATCAGCCCCAGCATTTT
CASSKATGADQPQHF
>TRBV5-5|.|TRBJ2-7|TRBD2|17
TGTGCCAGCAGCCCCATCCCCGGGACTAGCGGGACCTACGAGCAGTACTTC
CASSPIPGTSGTYEQYF
>TRBV18|.|TRBJ1-2|TRBD1|15
TGTGCCAGCTCACCACGGGCAGGGGGGTACTATGGCTACACCTTC
CASSPRAGGYYGYTF
>TRBV4-2|.|TRBJ2-5|TRBD2|15
TGTGCCAGCAGCCAAGGGACTAGCCTTCAAGAGACCCAGTACTTC
CASSQGTSLQETQYF
>TRBV10-3|.|TRBJ1-5|.|14
TGTGCCATCAGTGAGCAACAGGGAAATCAGCCCCAGCATTTT
CAISEQQGNQPQHF
>TRBV5-1|once|TRBJ2-3|.|13
TGCGCCAGCAGCTTGCCCCCTCTGGATACGCAGTATTTT
CASSLPPLDTQYF
>TRBV2|.|TRBJ2-1|.|13
TGTGCCAGCGAGACCGGGACTTTCAATGAGCAGTTCTTC
CASETGTFNEQFF
>TRBV5-1|few|TRBJ2-1|TRBD2|15
TGCGCCAGCAGTCTCGGGGGGACGACGTACAATGAGCAGTTCTTC
CASSLGGTTYNEQFF
>TRBV18|once|TRBJ1-2|.|13
TGTGCCAGCTCACCAGTGCAGAACTATGGCTACACCTTC
CASSPVQNYGYTF
>TRBV7-6|.|TRBJ1-2|.|15
TGTGCCAGCAGCTTAGAATCCACAGGAAACTATGGCTACACCTTC
CASSLESTGNYGYTF
>TRBV4-1|.|TRBJ2-5|.|13
TGCGCCAGCAGCCAAGAAACTTACGAGACCCAGTACTTC
CASSQETYETQYF
>TRBV5-8|.|TRBJ2-3|TRBD1|13
TGTGCCAGCAGGGACAGGGTTGGGGATACGCAGTATTTT
CASRDRVGDTQYF
>TRBV7-2|.|TRBJ2-3|TRBD2|18
TGTGCCAGCAGCCCAAGACTAGCGGGGGGGCCGAGCACAGATACGCAGTATTTT
CASSPRLAGGPSTDTQYF
>TRBV19|.|TRBJ1-4|TRBD1|14
TGTGCCGGCTCAGGGGGCGCGAAGGGTGAAAAACTGTTTTTT
CAGSGGAKGEKLFF
>TRBV6-6|.|TRBJ2-5|.|14
TGTGCCAGCAGTTACTCGAGCGTCCAAGAGACCCAGTACTTC
CASSYSSVQETQYF